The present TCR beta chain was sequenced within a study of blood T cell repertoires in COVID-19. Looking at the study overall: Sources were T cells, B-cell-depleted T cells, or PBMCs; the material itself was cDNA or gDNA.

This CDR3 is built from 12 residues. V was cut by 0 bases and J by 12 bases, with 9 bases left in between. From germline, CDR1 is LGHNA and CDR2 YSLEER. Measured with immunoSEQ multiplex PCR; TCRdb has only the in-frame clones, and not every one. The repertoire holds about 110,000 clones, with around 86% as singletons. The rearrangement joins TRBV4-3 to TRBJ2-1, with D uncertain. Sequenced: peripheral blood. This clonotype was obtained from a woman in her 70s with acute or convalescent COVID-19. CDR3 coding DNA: TGCGCCAGCAGCCAAGATGGCGGCCGGCAGTTCTTC. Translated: CASSQDGGRQFF.